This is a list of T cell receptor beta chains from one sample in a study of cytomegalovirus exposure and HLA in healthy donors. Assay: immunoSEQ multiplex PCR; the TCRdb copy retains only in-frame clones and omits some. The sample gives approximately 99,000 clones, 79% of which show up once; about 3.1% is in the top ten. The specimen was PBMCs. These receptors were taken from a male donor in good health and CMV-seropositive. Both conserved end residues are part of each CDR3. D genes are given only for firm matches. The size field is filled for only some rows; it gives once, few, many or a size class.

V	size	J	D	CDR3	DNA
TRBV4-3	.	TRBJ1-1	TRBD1	CASSRTGGDTEAFF	TGCGCCAGCAGCCGGACAGGGGGGGACACTGAAGCTTTCTTT
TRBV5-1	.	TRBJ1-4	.	CASSLNGNNEKLFF	TGCGCCAGCAGCTTGAATGGCAATAATGAAAAACTGTTTTTT
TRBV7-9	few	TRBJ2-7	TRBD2	CASSLGLAGGHHEQYF	TGTGCCAGCAGCTTAGGGCTAGCGGGGGGGCACCACGAGCAGTACTTC
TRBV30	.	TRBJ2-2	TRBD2	CAWSVGLAGTGELFF	TGTGCCTGGAGTGTAGGACTAGCGGGGACCGGGGAGCTGTTTTTT
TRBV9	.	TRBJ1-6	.	CASSVEAGNSPLHF	TGTGCCAGCAGCGTAGAGGCAGGTAATTCACCCCTCCACTTT
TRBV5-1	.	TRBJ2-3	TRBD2	CASSLGSSGGGTDTQYF	TGCGCCAGCAGCTTGGGGTCCAGCGGGGGGGGCACAGATACGCAGTATTTT
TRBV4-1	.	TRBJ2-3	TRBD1	CASSQDGTAVDTQYF	TGCGCCAGCAGCCAAGATGGGACAGCGGTGGATACGCAGTATTTT
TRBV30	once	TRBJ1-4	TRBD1	CAWGQGGTEKLFF	TGTGCCTGGGGACAGGGGGGCACTGAAAAACTGTTTTTT
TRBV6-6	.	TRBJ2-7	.	CASSSTTSAYEQYF	TGTGCCAGCAGTTCGACTACATCAGCCTACGAGCAGTACTTC
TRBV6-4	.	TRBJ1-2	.	CASSDPSRADYGYTF	TGTGCCAGCAGTGATCCCTCCAGGGCGGATTATGGCTACACCTTC
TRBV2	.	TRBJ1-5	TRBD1	CASARGGRGNQPQHF	TGTGCCAGCGCCCGAGGGGGCAGGGGCAATCAGCCCCAGCATTTT
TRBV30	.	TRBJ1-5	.	CAWSVPGRPQHF	TGTGCCTGGAGTGTACCTGGGAGGCCCCAGCATTTT
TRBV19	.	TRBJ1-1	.	CASSSGRLSEAFF	TGTGCCAGTAGTAGTGGGCGTCTCTCTGAAGCTTTCTTT
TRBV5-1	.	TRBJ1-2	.	CASSLDSYGYTF	TGCGCCAGCAGTCTGGACAGTTATGGCTACACCTTC
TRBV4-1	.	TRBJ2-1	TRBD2	CASSQVTAGSSYNEQFF	TGCGCCAGCAGCCAGGTTACAGCGGGGAGCTCCTACAATGAGCAGTTCTTC
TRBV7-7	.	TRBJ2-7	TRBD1	CASSFGQGESLYF	TGTGCTAGCAGCTTCGGACAGGGGGAATCGCTGTACTTC
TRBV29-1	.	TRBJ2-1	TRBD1	CSVEGSGTGVLNEQFF	TGCAGCGTTGAAGGCTCCGGGACAGGGGTTTTGAATGAGCAGTTCTTC
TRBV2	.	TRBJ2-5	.	CASSGARVRETQYF	TGTGCCAGCAGTGGGGCCAGGGTAAGAGAGACCCAGTACTTC
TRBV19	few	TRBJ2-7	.	CASSLAPGSPTGYEQYF	TGTGCCAGTAGCCTCGCCCCGGGATCCCCCACGGGCTACGAGCAGTACTTC
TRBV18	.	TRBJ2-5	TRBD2	CASSQGGGLAIETQYF	TGTGCCAGCTCTCAGGGTGGAGGACTAGCCATAGAGACCCAGTACTTC
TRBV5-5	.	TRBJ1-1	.	CASSLARVTEAFF	TGTGCCAGCAGCTTGGCGAGGGTCACTGAAGCTTTCTTT
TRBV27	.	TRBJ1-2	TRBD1	CASSSGQGTLNYGYTF	TGTGCCAGCAGTTCGGGACAGGGGACCTTAAACTATGGCTACACCTTC
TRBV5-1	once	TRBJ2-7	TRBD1	CASSLGQGSYEQYF	TGCGCCAGCAGCTTGGGACAGGGGTCCTACGAGCAGTACTTC
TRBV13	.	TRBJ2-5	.	CASSSSPTSRETQYF	TGTGCCAGCAGCTCAAGTCCCACTAGCAGGGAGACCCAGTACTTC
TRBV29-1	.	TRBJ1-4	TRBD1	CSAAGGGEKLFF	TGCAGCGCCGCAGGGGGAGGTGAAAAACTGTTTTTT
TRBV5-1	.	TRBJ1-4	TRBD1	CASSRDRGRGNEKLFF	TGCGCCAGCAGCCGGGACAGGGGGAGGGGTAATGAAAAACTGTTTTTT
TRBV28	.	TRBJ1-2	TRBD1	CASKTGASGYTF	TGTGCCAGCAAAACAGGGGCTAGCGGCTACACCTTC
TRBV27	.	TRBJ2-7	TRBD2	CASSFMGLAGEQYF	TGTGCCAGCAGTTTTATGGGACTAGCGGGAGAGCAGTACTTC
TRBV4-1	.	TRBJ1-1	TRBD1	CASSQSDRGNTEAFF	TGCGCCAGCAGCCAATCGGACAGGGGCAACACTGAAGCTTTCTTT
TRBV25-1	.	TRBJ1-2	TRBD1	CASSGDRTGINYGYTF	TGTGCCAGCAGTGGTGACCGGACAGGGATCAACTATGGCTACACCTTC
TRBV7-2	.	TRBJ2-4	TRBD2	CASSLKRGAKNIQYF	TGTGCCAGCAGCTTAAAGCGGGGGGCCAAAAACATTCAGTACTTC
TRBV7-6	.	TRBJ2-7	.	CASSLSHEQYF	TGTGCCAGCAGCTTAAGCCACGAGCAGTACTTC
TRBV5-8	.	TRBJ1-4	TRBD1	CASSHGQGTATNEKLFF	TGTGCCAGCAGCCACGGACAGGGAACTGCAACTAATGAAAAACTGTTTTTT
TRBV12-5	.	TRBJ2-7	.	CASGLPMSYEQYF	TGTGCTAGTGGTTTACCTATGTCCTACGAGCAGTACTTC
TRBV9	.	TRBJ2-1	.	CASSPVGNNEQFF	TGTGCCAGCAGCCCCGTCGGGAACAATGAGCAGTTCTTC
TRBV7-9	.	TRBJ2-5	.	CASSPSRGRLGETQYF	TGTGCCAGCAGCCCCAGCCGGGGAAGGTTGGGAGAGACCCAGTACTTC
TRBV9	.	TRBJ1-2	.	CASSVATSGGGGYGYTF	TGTGCCAGCAGCGTAGCTACCTCGGGGGGCGGTGGCTATGGCTACACCTTC
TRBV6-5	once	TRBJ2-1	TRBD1	CASNPRTGVNEQFF	TGTGCCAGCAACCCACGGACAGGGGTCAATGAGCAGTTCTTC
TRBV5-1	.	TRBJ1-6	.	CASSQDRGEAHSPLHF	TGCGCCAGCAGCCAAGATCGGGGGGAAGCTCATTCACCCCTCCACTTT
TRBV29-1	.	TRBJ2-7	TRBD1	CSVGAGTGAYEQYF	TGCAGCGTTGGCGCCGGGACAGGGGCCTACGAGCAGTACTTC
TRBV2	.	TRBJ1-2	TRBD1	CAGGTASNYGYTF	TGTGCCGGGGGGACAGCCTCTAACTATGGCTACACCTTC
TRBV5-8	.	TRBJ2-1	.	CASSLIRDTGYNEQFF	TGTGCCAGCAGCCTGATCCGGGACACGGGATACAATGAGCAGTTCTTC